The 21 T cell receptor beta chains below come from one sample, sequenced in a study of cytomegalovirus exposure and HLA in healthy donors. Amplification used 60 Vbeta primers and 13 Jbeta primers. TCRdb's table, derived via immunoSEQ multiplex PCR, lists solely in-frame clones and lacks some. The data contain fewer than 120,000 clones, about 73% of them seen just once; the ten biggest clones take up 1% to 1.5%. The sample comprised PBMCs. All receptors come from a woman in her thirties in good health and CMV-seronegative.

The chain employs TRBV7-9 and TRBJ1-2, with 10 bases matching TRBD1. The germline V gene has CDR1 SEHNR and CDR2 FQNEAQ (reference sequence). Losses at the gene ends were 1 base for V and 7 bases for J; bases not matched to a gene: 0. This CDR3 is 13 amino acids long. The CDR3 bases are TGTGCCAGCAGCTTAGGGGACAGGGGTGGCTACACCTTC. It codes for CASSLGDRGGYTF.

The rearrangement uses TRBV7-9 and TRBJ2-6; perhaps TRBD1 as D (5 bases). Trimming took 3 bases from V and 3 from J, leaving 15 bases between them. CDR1 SEHNR and CDR2 FQNEAQ come from the germline V gene (reference sequence). The CDR3 has 17 residues. CDR3 loop: CASSFEDKMLGANVLTF. Written as DNA, the CDR3 is TGTGCCAGCAGCTTCGAGGACAAGATGCTTGGGGCCAACGTCCTGACTTTC. The variable domain in full, with the rest retrieved from reference TRBV7-9 and TRBJ2-6, is DTGVSQNPRHKITKRGQNVTFRCDPISEHNRLYWYRQTLGQGPEFLTYFQNEAQLEKSRLLSDRFSAERPKGSFSTLEIQRTEQGDSAMYLCASSFEDKMLGANVLTFGAGSRLTVL.

The rearrangement links TRBV7-7 to TRBJ2-1, with 9 positions matching TRBD2. Unmatched junction bases numbered 4, after V lost 1 base and J lost 6 bases. Germline V gene data show CDR1 as SSHAT and CDR2 as FNYEAQ (reference sequence). The CDR3 is 15 amino acids. CDR3 in amino acids: CASSLGRGGVNEQFF. CDR3 DNA sequence: TGTGCCAGCAGCTTAGGGCGGGGGGGCGTCAATGAGCAGTTCTTC.

This clone was picked up a small number of times. J is TRBJ1-2 and V is TRBV5-1; tentatively, D is TRBD1 (6 bases). This CDR3 is 13 amino acids long. V lost 0 bases and J lost 9, with 12 bases in between. Per germline, CDR1 SGHRS and CDR2 YFSETQ. CDR3 sequence reads: CASSLEGGGSYTF. The CDR3 bases are TGCGCCAGCAGCTTGGAAGGGGGAGGGAGCTACACCTTC.

J is TRBJ1-2 and V is TRBV25-1; 9 bases agree with TRBD1. CDR1 MGHDK and CDR2 SYGVNS come from the germline V gene. The CDR3 has 12 amino acids. V was pared by 3 bases and J by 9 bases, with 2 bases of the junction left unmatched. CDR3 sequence (DNA): TGTGCCAGCAGTGAGGGGACAGGGAGCTACACCTTC. It is translated as CASSEGTGSYTF.

Only one count was recorded for this clone. The J gene is TRBJ1-1, the V gene TRBV30, with 8 bases matching TRBD1. The CDR3 extends over 17 amino acids. Trimming at V came to 0 bases and at J to 0 bases, leaving 9 bases not matched to a gene. Germline V gene lookup returns CDR1 GTSNPN and CDR2 SVGIG (reference sequence). The CDR3, as DNA: TGTGCCTGGAGTGTACAGGGGGTGTACCGCATGAACACTGAAGCTTTCTTT. It codes for CAWSVQGVYRMNTEAFF.

The DNA for the CDR3 is TGTGCCAGCAGCTCCGGGACAGGACCTTACGAGCAGTACTTC. As protein: CASSSGTGPYEQYF. This rearrangement joins TRBV7-2 to TRBJ2-7; 8 bases are a match to TRBD1. The CDR3 extends over 14 amino acids. CDR1 and CDR2 (germline): SGHTA, FQGNSA. V lost 4 bases and J lost 4; bases outside the gene matches: 6.

The CDR3 DNA is TGTGCCTGGAGTCTGGACAGGACAAGCTCTGGAAACACCATATATTTT. Its protein product is CAWSLDRTSSGNTIYF. This chain links TRBV30 with TRBJ1-3; TRBD1 matches at 7 bases. This CDR3 region has 16 residues. CDR1 and CDR2 from the germline V gene are GTSNPN and SVGIG (reference sequence). V trimming: 2 bases; J trimming: 0 bases; junction bases outside the gene matches: 7.

This clone was recorded a few times. The V and J genes are TRBV6-4 and TRBJ2-2, with D maybe TRBD1 (5 bases). This CDR3 region has 14 residues. From germline, CDR1 is MRHNA and CDR2 SNTAGT. The V and J ends lost 0 bases and 5 bases respectively, with 7 bases between them. This chain's CDR3 is CASSDSGETGELFF. For the CDR3, the DNA is TGTGCCAGCAGTGACTCAGGGGAAACCGGGGAGCTGTTTTTT.

J is TRBJ2-1 and V is TRBV5-6; the match to TRBD1 covers 7 bases. The CDR3 spans 16 residues. The V and J ends lost 4 bases and 0 bases, in that order; junction bases with no gene match: 7. From germline, CDR1 is SGHDT and CDR2 YYEEEE. The CDR3 DNA sequence: TGTGCCAGCAGCCCGAAGGACAGGCGCTCCTACAATGAGCAGTTCTTC. Its protein product is CASSPKDRRSYNEQFF.

The rearrangement links TRBV28 to TRBJ2-5, with 8 bases lining up with TRBD1. Germline V lookup: CDR1 MDHEN, CDR2 SYDVKM. After removal of 3 bases from V and 4 bases from J, the junction contained 10 bases not matched to a gene. The CDR3 runs 16 residues. The CDR3 sequence is CASSFPTGDVGETQYF. CDR3 DNA: TGTGCCAGCAGTTTCCCGACAGGGGATGTCGGAGAGACCCAGTACTTC.

The table lists this clone with a few counts. The chain is built from TRBV10-2 and TRBJ2-5, with TRBD1 matching over 9 bases. From germline, CDR1 is WSHSY and CDR2 SAAADI. The CDR3 is 14 amino acids. The ends lost 0 bases at V and 9 bases at J; junction bases unmatched: 5. CDR3 loop: CASSESGTGRAQYF. The CDR3 bases are TGCGCCAGCAGTGAGTCCGGGACAGGGAGGGCCCAGTACTTC.

This clone was seen more than once but under ten times. The chain is built from TRBV11-2 and TRBJ1-1; 10 bases line up with TRBD1. J gave up 0 bases and V 4 bases, and 2 bases lay outside the gene matches. From germline, CDR1 is SGHAT and CDR2 FQNNGV. The CDR3 is 15 amino acids. The DNA of the CDR3 is TGTGCCAGCAGCTCGGGACAGGGGCTGAACACTGAAGCTTTCTTT. Its translation is CASSSGQGLNTEAFF.

The genes are TRBV4-1 and TRBJ1-2; TRBD1 is a possible D gene (5 bases). The germline gives CDR1 MGHRA, CDR2 YSYEKL. There are 18 residues in the CDR3. Trimming removed 0 bases from V and 5 bases from J, with 22 bases in between. CDR3 region: CASSQDRAAGSRPYGYTF. The CDR3 DNA reads TGCGCCAGCAGCCAAGATCGTGCGGCAGGGTCTAGGCCATATGGCTACACCTTC.

The chain uses TRBV5-1 and TRBJ1-1; 8 positions agree with TRBD1. In germline, CDR1 is SGHRS, CDR2 YFSETQ. The V segment lost 2 bases and the J segment 6 bases; nucleotides outside the gene matches: 9. The length of the CDR3 is 15 residues. DNA for the CDR3: TGCGCCAGCAGCTTTCCCGGACAGGGCTTTCCTGAAGCTTTCTTT. This gives the protein CASSFPGQGFPEAFF.

The rearrangement uses TRBV15 and TRBJ1-1, with 10 bases identical to TRBD1. This CDR3 is 15 amino acids long. J gave up 0 bases and V 4 bases, and 2 bases lay outside the gene matches. The germline V gene encodes CDR1 LNHNV and CDR2 YYDKDF (reference sequence). The CDR3 sequence: CATSKGTGVNTEAFF. CDR3 coding DNA: TGTGCCACCAGCAAAGGGACAGGGGTGAACACTGAAGCTTTCTTT.

Only a few counts were recorded for this clone. This sequence joins TRBV4-3 and TRBJ2-1; TRBD2 is a possible D gene (6 bases). The CDR3 extends over 14 amino acids. Germline V gene lookup returns CDR1 LGHNA and CDR2 YSLEER. Trimming left V 0 bases short and J 7 bases short, with 10 bases between. CDR3: CASSQDWLANEQFF. CDR3 DNA sequence: TGCGCCAGCAGCCAAGATTGGCTAGCGAATGAGCAGTTCTTC.

This sequence joins TRBV5-6 and TRBJ2-7; 9 nucleotides align to TRBD1. This CDR3 contains 16 residues. Germline V gene lookup returns CDR1 SGHDT and CDR2 YYEEEE. Germline trimming cut 3 bases from V and 2 bases from J; bases unmatched to any gene: 9. The CDR3 region is CASSSGQGRPPYEQYF. The CDR3 DNA reads as TGTGCCAGCAGCTCGGGACAGGGCCGCCCACCCTACGAGCAGTACTTC.

This chain connects TRBV7-2 to TRBJ2-1, with 11 bases fitting TRBD2. V lost 2 bases and J lost 0; bases outside the gene matches: 3. The germline gives CDR1 SGHTA, CDR2 FQGNSA. The CDR3 is 17 residues long. CDR3 region: CASSLSGTSGSYNEQFF. CDR3 DNA: TGTGCCAGCAGCTTAAGCGGGACTAGCGGCTCCTACAATGAGCAGTTCTTC.

Notes on this clone: The same CDR3 is also encoded by other DNA sequences in this sample. The CDR3 DNA reads TGTGCCAGCAGCTTAGAGGGAGCCTACGAGCAGTACTTC. It codes for CASSLEGAYEQYF. The genes are TRBV13 and TRBJ2-7, with a weak D call TRBD2 (5 bases). V was clipped by 1 base and J by 2 bases, with 6 bases between them. This CDR3 contains 13 residues. Per germline, CDR1 PRHDT and CDR2 FYEKMQ (reference sequence).

V usage is TRBV19 and J usage is TRBJ2-5, with a possible D match to TRBD2 (6 bases). V was cut by 5 bases and J by 3 bases, with 13 bases left in between. The CDR3 is 14 amino acids. Germline V gene data show CDR1 as LNHDA and CDR2 as SQIVND (reference sequence). CDR3 residues: CASSSWDSEETQYF. The DNA for the CDR3 is TGTGCCAGTAGTTCCTGGGACTCGGAAGAGACCCAGTACTTC.